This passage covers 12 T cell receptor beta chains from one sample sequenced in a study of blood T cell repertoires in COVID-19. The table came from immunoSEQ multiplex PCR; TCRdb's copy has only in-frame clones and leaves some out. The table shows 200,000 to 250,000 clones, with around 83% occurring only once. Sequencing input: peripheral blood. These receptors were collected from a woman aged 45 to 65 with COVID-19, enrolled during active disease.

The DNA of the CDR3 is TGTGCCTGGAGTGCCCGCAGGACAGCTAACGAGCAGTACTTC. Encoded protein: CAWSARRTANEQYF. The chain uses TRBV30 and TRBJ2-7; possible D gene TRBD1, 6 bases. The CDR3 length is 14 residues. V was pared by 1 base and J by 5 bases, with 15 bases between. The germline gives CDR1 GTSNPN, CDR2 SVGIG (reference sequence).

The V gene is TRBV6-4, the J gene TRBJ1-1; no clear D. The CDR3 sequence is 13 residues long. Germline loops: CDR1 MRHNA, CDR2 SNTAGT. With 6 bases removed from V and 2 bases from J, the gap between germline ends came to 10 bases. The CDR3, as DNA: TGTGCCAGCAGGGTGAATCTAAACACTGAAGCTTTCTTT. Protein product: CASRVNLNTEAFF.

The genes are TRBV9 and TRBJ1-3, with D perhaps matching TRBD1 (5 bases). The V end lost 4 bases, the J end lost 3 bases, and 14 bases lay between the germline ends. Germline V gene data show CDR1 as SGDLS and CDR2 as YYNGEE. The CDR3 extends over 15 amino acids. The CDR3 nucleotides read TGTGCCAGCAGCCCCTACGGGGGAAATGGAAACACCATATATTTT. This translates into CASSPYGGNGNTIYF.

The CDR3 sequence is CASSPSTGVVQGYTF. The CDR3 DNA reads as TGTGCCAGCTCACCCTCCACGGGGGTGGTTCAGGGCTACACCTTC. The chain carries TRBV18 and TRBJ1-2, with a tentative D call TRBD1 (5 bases). The V and J ends lost 3 bases and 8 bases respectively, with 19 bases between them. The CDR3 is 15 amino acids. Germline assignment: CDR1 KGHSH and CDR2 LQKENI.

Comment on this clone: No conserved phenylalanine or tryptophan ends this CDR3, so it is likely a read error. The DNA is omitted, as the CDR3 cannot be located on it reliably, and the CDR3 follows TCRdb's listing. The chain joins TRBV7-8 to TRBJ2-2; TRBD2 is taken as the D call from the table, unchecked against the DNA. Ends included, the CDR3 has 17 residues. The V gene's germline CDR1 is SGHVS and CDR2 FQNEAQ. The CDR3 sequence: CASSLFRARPGGAHIVT.

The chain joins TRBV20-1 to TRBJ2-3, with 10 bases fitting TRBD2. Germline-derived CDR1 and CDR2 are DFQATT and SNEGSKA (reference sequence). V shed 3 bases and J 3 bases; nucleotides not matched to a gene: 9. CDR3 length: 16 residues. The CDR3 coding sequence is TGCAGTGCTAGTCCGGTAGCGGGGGGCCCAACAGATACGCAGTATTTT. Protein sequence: CSASPVAGGPTDTQYF.

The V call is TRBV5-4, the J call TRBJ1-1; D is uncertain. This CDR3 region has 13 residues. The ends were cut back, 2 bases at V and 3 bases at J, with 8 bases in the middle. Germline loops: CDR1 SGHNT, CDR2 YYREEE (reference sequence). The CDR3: CASSLRLDTEAFF. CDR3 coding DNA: TGTGCCAGCAGCTTACGGTTGGACACTGAAGCTTTCTTT.

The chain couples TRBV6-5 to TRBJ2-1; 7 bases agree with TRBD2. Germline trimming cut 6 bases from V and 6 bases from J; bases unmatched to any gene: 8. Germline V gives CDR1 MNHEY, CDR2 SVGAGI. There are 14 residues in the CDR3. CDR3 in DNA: TGTGCCAGCAGCCCGGGGGAGGGGTCCAATGAGCAGTTCTTC. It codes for CASSPGEGSNEQFF.

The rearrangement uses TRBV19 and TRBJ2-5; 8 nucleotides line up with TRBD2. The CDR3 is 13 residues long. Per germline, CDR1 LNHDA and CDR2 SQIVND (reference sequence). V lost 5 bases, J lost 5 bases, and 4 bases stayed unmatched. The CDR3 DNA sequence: TGTGCCAGTAGTTGGGGCGGGGGGGAGACCCAGTACTTC. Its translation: CASSWGGGETQYF.

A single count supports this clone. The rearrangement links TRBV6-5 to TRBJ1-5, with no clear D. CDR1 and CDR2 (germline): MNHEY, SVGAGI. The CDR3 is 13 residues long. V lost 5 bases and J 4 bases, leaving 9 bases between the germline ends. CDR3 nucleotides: TGTGCCAGCAGTAACGGGAAAAATCAGCCCCAGCATTTT. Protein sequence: CASSNGKNQPQHF.

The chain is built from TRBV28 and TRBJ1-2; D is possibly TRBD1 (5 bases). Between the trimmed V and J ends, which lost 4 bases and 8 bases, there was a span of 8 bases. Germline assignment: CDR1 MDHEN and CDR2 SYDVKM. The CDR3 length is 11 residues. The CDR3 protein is CASSSGIGYTF. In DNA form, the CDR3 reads TGTGCCAGCAGTTCAGGGATAGGCTACACCTTC.

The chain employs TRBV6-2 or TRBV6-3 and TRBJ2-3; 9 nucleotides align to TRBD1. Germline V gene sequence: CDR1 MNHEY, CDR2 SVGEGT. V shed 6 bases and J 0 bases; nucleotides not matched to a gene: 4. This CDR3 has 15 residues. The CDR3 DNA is TGTGCCAGCAGCCCCGGGACAGGGAGCACAGATACGCAGTATTTT. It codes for CASSPGTGSTDTQYF.